This TCR beta chain was captured in a study of blood T cell repertoires in COVID-19. Study-level background: T cells, B-cell-depleted T cells, or PBMCs supplied cDNA or gDNA.

Data came from immunoSEQ multiplex PCR; TCRdb stores just in-frame clones and leaves some out. Of about 150,000 clones in the sample, 87% were seen once. Exposed study participants had met a COVID-19 case within 2 weeks before entry. Germline V gene sequence: CDR1 SGHDT, CDR2 YYEEEE. V gave up 3 bases and J gave up 4 bases, with 10 bases separating them. There are 13 residues in the CDR3. The specimen sequenced was PBMCs or T cells enriched from blood (not recorded which). The clonotype was recovered from a woman aged 40 to 49 who had been exposed to COVID-19. V and J are TRBV5-6 and TRBJ1-2; TRBD1 might be the D (5 bases). The chain's CDR3 is CASSSDRLYGYTF. The CDR3 DNA reads as TGTGCCAGCAGCTCCGACAGACTCTATGGCTACACCTTC.